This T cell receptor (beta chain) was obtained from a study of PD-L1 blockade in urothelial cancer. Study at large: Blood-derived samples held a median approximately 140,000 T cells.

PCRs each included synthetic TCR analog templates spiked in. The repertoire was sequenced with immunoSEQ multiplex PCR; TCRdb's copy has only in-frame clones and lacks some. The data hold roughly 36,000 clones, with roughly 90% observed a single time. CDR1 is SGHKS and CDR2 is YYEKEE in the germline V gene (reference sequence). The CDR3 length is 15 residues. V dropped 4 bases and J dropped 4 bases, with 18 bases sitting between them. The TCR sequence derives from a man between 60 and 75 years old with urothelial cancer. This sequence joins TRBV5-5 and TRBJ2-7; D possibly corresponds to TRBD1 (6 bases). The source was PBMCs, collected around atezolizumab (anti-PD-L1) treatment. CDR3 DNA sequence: TGTGCCAGCAGCCGACTGCCGCAGGGGACGTACGAGCAGTACTTC. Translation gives CASSRLPQGTYEQYF. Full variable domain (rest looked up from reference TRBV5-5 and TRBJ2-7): DAGVTQSPTHLIKTRGQQVTLRCSPISGHKSVSWYQQVLGQGPQFIFQYYEKEERGRGNFPDRFSARQFPNYSSELNVNALLLGDSALYLCASSRLPQGTYEQYFGPGTRLTVT.